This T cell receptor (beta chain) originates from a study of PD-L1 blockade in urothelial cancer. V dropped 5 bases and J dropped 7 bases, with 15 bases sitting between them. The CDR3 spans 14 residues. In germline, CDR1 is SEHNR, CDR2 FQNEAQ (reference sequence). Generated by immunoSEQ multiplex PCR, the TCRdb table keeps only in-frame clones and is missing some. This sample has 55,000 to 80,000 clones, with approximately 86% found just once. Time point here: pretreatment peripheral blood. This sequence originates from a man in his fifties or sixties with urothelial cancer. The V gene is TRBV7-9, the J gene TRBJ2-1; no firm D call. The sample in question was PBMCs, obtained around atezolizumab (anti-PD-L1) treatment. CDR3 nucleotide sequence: TGTGCCAGCAGCCGCCGTCTGACAACGAATGAGCAGTTCTTC. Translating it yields CASSRRLTTNEQFF.